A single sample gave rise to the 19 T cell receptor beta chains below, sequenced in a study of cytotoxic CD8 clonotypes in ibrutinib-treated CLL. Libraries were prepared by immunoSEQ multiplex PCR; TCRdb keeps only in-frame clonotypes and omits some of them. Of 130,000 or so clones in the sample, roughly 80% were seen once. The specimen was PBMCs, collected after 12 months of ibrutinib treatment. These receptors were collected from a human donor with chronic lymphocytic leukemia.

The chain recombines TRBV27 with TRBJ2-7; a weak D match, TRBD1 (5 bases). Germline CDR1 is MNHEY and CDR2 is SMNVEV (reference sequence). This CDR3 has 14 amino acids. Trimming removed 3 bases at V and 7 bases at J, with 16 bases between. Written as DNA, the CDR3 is TGTGCCAGCAGTTTCGTAGACAGCACGAATGAGCAGTACTTC. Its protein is CASSFVDSTNEQYF.

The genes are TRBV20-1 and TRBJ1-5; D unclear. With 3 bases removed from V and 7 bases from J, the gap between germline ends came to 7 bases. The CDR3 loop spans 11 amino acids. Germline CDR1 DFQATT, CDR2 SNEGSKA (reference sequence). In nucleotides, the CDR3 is TGCAGTGCTAGGGGGTTCCAGCCCCAGCATTTT. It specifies CSARGFQPQHF.

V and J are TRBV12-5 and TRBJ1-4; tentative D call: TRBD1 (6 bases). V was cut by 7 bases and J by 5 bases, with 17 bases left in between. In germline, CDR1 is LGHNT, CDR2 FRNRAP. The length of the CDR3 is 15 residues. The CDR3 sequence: CASAPRGELNEKLFF. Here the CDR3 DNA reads TGTGCTAGTGCCCCTAGGGGGGAGTTGAATGAAAAACTGTTTTTT.

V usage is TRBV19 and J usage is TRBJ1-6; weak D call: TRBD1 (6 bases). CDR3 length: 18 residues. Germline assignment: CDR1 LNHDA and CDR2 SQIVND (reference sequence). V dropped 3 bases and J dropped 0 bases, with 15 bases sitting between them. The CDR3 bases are TGTGCCAGTAGTATTAACAGGGTAGGAAGCTCCTATAATTCACCCCTCCACTTT. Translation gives CASSINRVGSSYNSPLHF.

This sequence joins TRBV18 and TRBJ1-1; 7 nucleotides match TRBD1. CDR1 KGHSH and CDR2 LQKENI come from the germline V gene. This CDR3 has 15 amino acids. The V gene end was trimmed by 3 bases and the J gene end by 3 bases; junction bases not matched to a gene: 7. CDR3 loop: CASSPQGGGDTEAFF. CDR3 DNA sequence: TGTGCCAGCTCACCGCAAGGGGGCGGGGACACTGAAGCTTTCTTT.

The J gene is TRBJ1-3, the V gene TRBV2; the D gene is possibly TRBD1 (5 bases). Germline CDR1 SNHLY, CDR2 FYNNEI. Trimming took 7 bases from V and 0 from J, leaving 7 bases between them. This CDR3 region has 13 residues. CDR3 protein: CASTRGSGNTIYF. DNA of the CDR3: TGTGCCAGCACGAGGGGCTCTGGAAACACCATATATTTT.

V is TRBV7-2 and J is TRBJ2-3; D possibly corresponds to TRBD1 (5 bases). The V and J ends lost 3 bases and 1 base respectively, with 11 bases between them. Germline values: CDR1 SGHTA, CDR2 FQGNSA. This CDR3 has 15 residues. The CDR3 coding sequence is TGTGCCAGCAGCTTCAAAGGGGTTGGCACAGATACGCAGTATTTT. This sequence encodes CASSFKGVGTDTQYF. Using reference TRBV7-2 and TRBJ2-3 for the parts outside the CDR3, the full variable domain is GAGVSQSPSNKVTEKGKDVELRCDPISGHTALYWYRQSLGQGLEFLIYFQGNSAPDKSGLPSDRFSAERTGGSVSTLTIQRTQQEDSAVYLCASSFKGVGTDTQYFGPGTRLTVL.

This CDR3 reads CASSREGGYGYTF. The CDR3 bases are TGTGCCAGCAGTCGGGAGGGCGGCTATGGCTACACCTTC. The chain links TRBV6-4 to TRBJ1-2; the D is unclear. The V gene's germline CDR1 is MRHNA and CDR2 SNTAGT. The CDR3 has 13 amino acids. Deletions cut 5 bases from V and 4 bases from J, with 11 bases between.

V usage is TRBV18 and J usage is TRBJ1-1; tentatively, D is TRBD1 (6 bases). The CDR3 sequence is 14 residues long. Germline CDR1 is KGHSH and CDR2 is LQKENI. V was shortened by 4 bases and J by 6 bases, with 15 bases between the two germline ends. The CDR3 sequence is CASSRQLDRSEAFF. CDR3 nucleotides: TGTGCCAGCTCACGCCAGCTGGACAGATCTGAAGCTTTCTTT.

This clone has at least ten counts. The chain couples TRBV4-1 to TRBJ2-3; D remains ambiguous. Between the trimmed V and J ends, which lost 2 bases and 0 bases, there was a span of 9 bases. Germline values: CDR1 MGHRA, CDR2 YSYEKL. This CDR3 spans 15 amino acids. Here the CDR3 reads CASSQTEISTDTQYF. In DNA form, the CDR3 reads TGCGCCAGCAGCCAAACAGAAATCAGCACAGATACGCAGTATTTT.

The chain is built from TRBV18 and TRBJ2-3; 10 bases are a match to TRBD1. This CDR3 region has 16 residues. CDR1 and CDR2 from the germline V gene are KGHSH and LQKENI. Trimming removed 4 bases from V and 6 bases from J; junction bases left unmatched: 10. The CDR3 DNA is TGTGCCAGCTCACGGACAGGGGGTGGACGGGGCGATACGCAGTATTTT. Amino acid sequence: CASSRTGGGRGDTQYF.

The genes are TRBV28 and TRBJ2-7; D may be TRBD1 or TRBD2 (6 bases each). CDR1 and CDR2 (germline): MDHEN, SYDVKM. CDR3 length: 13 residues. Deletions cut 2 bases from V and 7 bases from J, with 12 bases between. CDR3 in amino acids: CASSLGGAGEQYF. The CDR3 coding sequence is TGTGCCAGCAGTTTAGGGGGCGCGGGGGAGCAGTACTTC.

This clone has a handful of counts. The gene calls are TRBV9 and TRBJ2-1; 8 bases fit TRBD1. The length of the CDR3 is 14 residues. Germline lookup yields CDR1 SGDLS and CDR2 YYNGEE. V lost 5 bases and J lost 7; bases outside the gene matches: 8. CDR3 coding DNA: TGTGCCAGCAGTATCCAGGGGGCCGAGAATGAGCAGTTCTTC. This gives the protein CASSIQGAENEQFF.

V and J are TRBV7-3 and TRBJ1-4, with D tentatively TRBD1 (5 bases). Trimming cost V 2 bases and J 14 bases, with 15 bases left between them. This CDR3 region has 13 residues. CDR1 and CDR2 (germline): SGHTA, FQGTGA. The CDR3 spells CASSLGPHEGLFF. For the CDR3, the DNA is TGTGCCAGCAGCTTAGGTCCTCATGAGGGGCTGTTTTTT.

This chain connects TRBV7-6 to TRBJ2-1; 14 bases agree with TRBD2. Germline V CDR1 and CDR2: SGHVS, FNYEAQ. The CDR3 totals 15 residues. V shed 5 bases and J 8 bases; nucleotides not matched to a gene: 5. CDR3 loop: CASSTRLAGGHEQFF. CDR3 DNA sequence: TGTGCCAGCAGCACGCGACTAGCGGGGGGGCATGAGCAGTTCTTC.

The CDR3 nucleotides are TGTGCCAGCAGCTTTACGCCTGATACGCAGTATTTT. It yields the protein CASSFTPDTQYF. The V call is TRBV13, the J call TRBJ2-3; the D is unclear. The CDR3 runs to 12 residues. V lost 3 bases and J 6 bases, leaving 7 bases between the germline ends. The germline V gene has CDR1 PRHDT and CDR2 FYEKMQ (reference sequence).

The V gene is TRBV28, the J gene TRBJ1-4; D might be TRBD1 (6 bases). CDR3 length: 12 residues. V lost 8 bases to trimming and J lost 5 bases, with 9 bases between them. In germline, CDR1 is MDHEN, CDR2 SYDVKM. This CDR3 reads CASLRGNEKLFF. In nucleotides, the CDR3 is TGTGCCAGCCTAAGGGGGAATGAAAAACTGTTTTTT.

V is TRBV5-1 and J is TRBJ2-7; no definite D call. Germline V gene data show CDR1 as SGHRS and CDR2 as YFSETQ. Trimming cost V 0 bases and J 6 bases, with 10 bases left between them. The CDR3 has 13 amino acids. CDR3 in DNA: TGCGCCAGCAGCTTGGTCATACTGGGCGAGCAGTACTTC. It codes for CASSLVILGEQYF. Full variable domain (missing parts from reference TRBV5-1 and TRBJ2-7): KAGVTQTPRYLIKTRGQQVTLSCSPISGHRSVSWYQQTPGQGLQFLFEYFSETQRNKGNFPGRFSGRQFSNSRSEMNVSTLELGDSALYLCASSLVILGEQYFGPGTRLTVT.

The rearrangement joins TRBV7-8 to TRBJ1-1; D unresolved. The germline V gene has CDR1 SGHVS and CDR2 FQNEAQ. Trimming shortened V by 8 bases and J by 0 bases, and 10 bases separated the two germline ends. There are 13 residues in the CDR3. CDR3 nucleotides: TGTGCCAGCTCGGAGGATATGAACACTGAAGCTTTCTTT. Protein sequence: CASSEDMNTEAFF.